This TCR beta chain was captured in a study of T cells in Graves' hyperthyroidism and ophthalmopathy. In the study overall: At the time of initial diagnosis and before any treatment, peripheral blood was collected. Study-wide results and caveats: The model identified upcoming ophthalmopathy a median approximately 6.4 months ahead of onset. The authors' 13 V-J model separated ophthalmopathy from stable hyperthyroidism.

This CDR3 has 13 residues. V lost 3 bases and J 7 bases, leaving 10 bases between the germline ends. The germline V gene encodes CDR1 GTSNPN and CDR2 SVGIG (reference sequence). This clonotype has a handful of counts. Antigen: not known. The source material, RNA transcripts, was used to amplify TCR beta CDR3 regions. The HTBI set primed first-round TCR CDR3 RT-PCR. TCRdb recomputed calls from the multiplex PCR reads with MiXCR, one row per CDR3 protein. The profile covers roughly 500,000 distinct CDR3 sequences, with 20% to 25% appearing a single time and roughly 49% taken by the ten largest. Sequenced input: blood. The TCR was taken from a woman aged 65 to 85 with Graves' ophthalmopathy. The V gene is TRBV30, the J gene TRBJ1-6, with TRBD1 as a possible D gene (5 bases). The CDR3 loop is CAWRGRENSPLHF. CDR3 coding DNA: TGTGCCTGGAGGGGCAGGGAAAATTCACCCCTCCACTTT. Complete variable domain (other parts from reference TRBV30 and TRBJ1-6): SQTIHQWPATLVQPVGSPLSLECTVEGTSNPNLYWYRQAAGRGLQLLFYSVGIGQISSEVPQNLSASRPQDRQFILSSKKLLLSDSGFYLCAWRGRENSPLHFGNGTRLTVT.